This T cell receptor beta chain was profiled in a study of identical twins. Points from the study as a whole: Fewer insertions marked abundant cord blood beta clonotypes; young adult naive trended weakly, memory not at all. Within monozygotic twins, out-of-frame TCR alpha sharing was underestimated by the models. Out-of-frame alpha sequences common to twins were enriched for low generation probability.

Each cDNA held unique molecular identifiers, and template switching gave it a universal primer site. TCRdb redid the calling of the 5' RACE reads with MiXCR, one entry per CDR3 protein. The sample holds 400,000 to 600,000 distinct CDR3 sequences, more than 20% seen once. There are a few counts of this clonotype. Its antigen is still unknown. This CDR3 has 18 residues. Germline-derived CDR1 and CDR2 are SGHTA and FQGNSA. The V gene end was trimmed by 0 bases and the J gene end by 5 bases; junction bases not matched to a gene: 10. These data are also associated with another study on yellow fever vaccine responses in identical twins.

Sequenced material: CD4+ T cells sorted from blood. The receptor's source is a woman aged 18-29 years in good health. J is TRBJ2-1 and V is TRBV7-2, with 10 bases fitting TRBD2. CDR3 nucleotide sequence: TGTGCCAGCAGCTTAGCCCGATTGTCTAGCGGGAGTCACAATGAGCAGTTCTTC. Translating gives CASSLARLSSGSHNEQFF.